Listed here are 5 T cell receptor beta chains from one sample, sequenced in a study of cytomegalovirus exposure and HLA in healthy donors. Primers for the PCR totalled 60 Vbeta and 13 Jbeta. Using immunoSEQ multiplex PCR, the repertoire was profiled, and TCRdb retains in-frame clones only, with some absent. The sample records approximately 170,000 clones, 85% being singletons. The sample taken for sequencing was PBMCs. The receptors were gathered from a man aged 25 to 40 in good health and CMV-seropositive.

Only one count was recorded for this clone. The chain's CDR3 is CASSPKEDTYEQYF. The CDR3 nucleotides read TGTGCCAGCTCACCGAAGGAGGATACCTACGAGCAGTACTTC. The chain links TRBV18 to TRBJ2-7, with D possibly being TRBD2 (5 bases). The V end lost 3 bases, the J end lost 2 bases, and 11 bases lay between the germline ends. Germline V CDR1 and CDR2: KGHSH, LQKENI. The CDR3 is made up of 14 amino acids.

V usage is TRBV6-5 and J usage is TRBJ1-1; 7 bases match TRBD1. J was trimmed by 2 bases and V by 5 bases; bases with no gene match: 8. Germline V gene lookup returns CDR1 MNHEY and CDR2 SVGAGI. This CDR3 has 15 amino acids. As DNA, the CDR3 is TGTGCCAGCAGTCGCGGGGACAGACTTAACACTGAAGCTTTCTTT. Amino acid sequence: CASSRGDRLNTEAFF.

The chain is built from TRBV11-2 and TRBJ2-3; 7 positions agree with TRBD2. Trimming removed 1 base from V and 5 bases from J; junction bases left unmatched: 6. Per germline, CDR1 SGHAT and CDR2 FQNNGV. The CDR3 totals 15 residues. CDR3 in amino acids: CASSLGGGPGDTQYF. CDR3 bases: TGTGCCAGCAGCTTAGGGGGAGGGCCGGGAGATACGCAGTATTTT.

This chain connects TRBV4-2 to TRBJ1-5; D may be TRBD1 (5 bases). This CDR3 has 16 residues. Per germline, CDR1 LGHNA and CDR2 YNFKEQ. V gave up 1 base and J gave up 0 bases, with 10 bases separating them. The CDR3 loop reads CASSQGQTVSNQPQHF. As DNA, the CDR3 is TGTGCCAGCAGCCAAGGACAGACCGTTAGCAATCAGCCCCAGCATTTT.

This sequence joins TRBV6-5 and TRBJ1-2; D not resolved. The germline V gene has CDR1 MNHEY and CDR2 SVGAGI. The CDR3 has 14 residues. The germline V and J ends were trimmed by 4 bases and 1 base, with 10 bases remaining between them. CDR3 nucleotide sequence: TGTGCCAGCAGTTGGGCAGAGGGTAACTATGGCTACACCTTC. Its translation: CASSWAEGNYGYTF.